A selection of T cell receptor beta chains follows, all from one sample in a study of cytotoxic CD8 clonotypes in ibrutinib-treated CLL. TCRdb keeps only in-frame clones here, not all; method: immunoSEQ multiplex PCR. Of about 50,000 clones in the sample, roughly 57% were seen once. Source: PBMCs, taken after 24 months of ibrutinib treatment. These receptor sequences come from a human donor with chronic lymphocytic leukemia. The CDR3 runs from the conserved cysteine through the conserved F or W. The order of the fields is J gene, V gene, CDR3 protein.

TRBJ2-7 TRBV5-1 CASSLLKRPYEQYF
TRBJ2-5 TRBV5-1 CASSSRSSGETQYF
TRBJ1-2 TRBV27 CASSSTGQAGYTF
TRBJ2-7 TRBV2 CATQRDTYEQYF
TRBJ2-3 TRBV5-1 CASSSPGTSGASAQYF
TRBJ2-7 TRBV6-5 CASSSVPGEQYF
TRBJ1-1 TRBV29-1 CSVEGGRGSTEAFF
TRBJ2-3 TRBV6-1 CASRPLGSTDTQYF
TRBJ1-5 TRBV5-6 CASSSLSRPSNQPQHF
TRBJ1-2 TRBV6-1 CASSEGFGPRTYGYTF
TRBJ1-2 TRBV9 CASSTPTSGRTF
TRBJ1-3 TRBV9 CASSPGTGKFGNTIYF
TRBJ1-5 TRBV6-5 CASSYGVGMGQPQHF
TRBJ1-4 TRBV15 CATSRGRTGGRSEKLFF
TRBJ1-2 TRBV6-5 CASSRNDRGGYGYTF
TRBJ1-4 TRBV15 CATSRDTGQPNEKLFF
TRBJ1-3 TRBV12-5 CASGQLIGPGNTIYF
TRBJ2-1 TRBV5-1 CASSLAGRSGAHEQFF
TRBJ2-7 TRBV9 CASSAHLVDEQYF
TRBJ2-1 TRBV7-9 CASRPPGQGSEQFF
TRBJ2-2 TRBV14 CASSASRGPSGELFF
TRBJ2-7 TRBV6-6 CASKTSGGIYEQYF
TRBJ2-3 TRBV6-6 CASIPAGNTDTQYF
TRBJ1-1 TRBV27 CASSGTDEAFF
TRBJ1-1 TRBV7-8 CASSPITGNLFVAFF
TRBJ2-7 TRBV2 CASQTGQGYEQYF
TRBJ1-3 TRBV7-8 CASSFLAGGDTIYF
TRBJ2-3 TRBV6-1 CASSEVGRGGTDTQYF
TRBJ2-3 TRBV19 CASSIFGPGSTDTQYF